This T cell receptor beta chain was observed in a study of T cell responses to AZD1222 COVID-19 vaccine (dated by TCRdb to the early 2020s). Context from the whole study: AZD1222 recipients given second doses at about 4 weeks or at about 12 weeks were pooled, since spike-specific TCR depth and breadth were not found to differ between the two schedules. TCR sequencing covered some 240 trial participants: 207 given two doses of AZD1222 and 26 given two doses of MenACWY control vaccine. Trial participants were enrolled by age into 18-55, 56-69 and 70-plus year subgroups, with roughly 150, 30 and 60 TCR-sequenced participants respectively. What the authors observed across the whole study: Reportedly, close to half of the unique spike-specific TCRs recognized epitopes lying outside the regions that are mutated in the B.1.351 and B.1.1.7 variants. A significant rise in spike-specific TCR breadth and depth was observed after two AZD1222 doses relative to day 0 and relative to MenACWY recipients. Most participants were white British and females outnumbered males, and the authors suggested that clonal diversity may have been underestimated. Conclusions about previously exposed vaccinees are limited, since just six AZD1222 recipients were seropositive for SARS-CoV-2 at baseline. No day 14 peak-response samples were available, so repertoires were characterized only after the peak T cell response. The whole spike protein was spanned by vaccine-associated CD4 TCRs, and dominant responses were seen in regions 160-218 and 743-854. In the small 56-69-year group, the increase in depth fell short of significance, most likely because of low power.

The meaning of the sample's time point label: baseline before first vaccination. Vaccinee samples came from UK trials COV001 and COV002, including a single-blind randomized controlled phase 2/3 trial of AZD1222 (ChAdOx1 nCoV-19) in healthy adults. For TCRbeta chain sequencing, PBMC samples were collected from trial participants at day 0 and at day 28 after the second dose. For CDR1 and CDR2, the germline V gene lists MRHNA and SNTAGT. V is reduced by 0 bases and J by 5 bases, leaving a spacing of 13 bases between them. The CDR3 goes from the cysteine to the phenylalanine over 15 residues. The DNA shown is the 45-base CDR3, in frame from base 1. The CDR3 regions of human TCRbeta chains were subjected to immunosequencing. On the authors' methods: TCRs in the repertoires were compared against a reference library of SARS-CoV-2-specific TCRs that had been generated with the MIRA antigen-specificity platform. Breadth was defined as the fraction of unique TCRs that were SARS-CoV-2-associated. Depth was defined as the fraction of total T cells that were SARS-CoV-2-associated. Each spike-specific TCR was assigned to its reactive spike region and to a CD4 or CD8 class using the MIRA data. Log10-transformed breadth and depth values were compared by one-way ANOVA with Sidak's multiple comparisons tests. TCRdb's version of the immuneACCESS table is confined to in-frame rearrangements and falls short of the full clone set. An unresolved V gene accounts for under half of the shortfall where checked; the remainder is of unknown origin. From that table come the V and J calls and clone size; the DNA was used to work out D and trimming. The sample has roughly 110,000 clones on record, approximately 89% of them singletons. 22% of the sample is held by the ten biggest clonotypes.

Concerning this clone itself: The target of this receptor is not known. No base quality values were provided; no much bigger clone lies one nucleotide off.

This sequence was found in an adult in good health. This specimen was peripheral blood, taken on day 0 of AZD1222 vaccination. The chain is encoded by TRBV6-4 joined to TRBJ1-2, with no confidently assigned D gene. The DNA reads TGTGCCAGCAGTGACTCTGGACGGGCATCTTATGGCTACACCTTC. Its translation reads: CASSDSGRASYGYTF.